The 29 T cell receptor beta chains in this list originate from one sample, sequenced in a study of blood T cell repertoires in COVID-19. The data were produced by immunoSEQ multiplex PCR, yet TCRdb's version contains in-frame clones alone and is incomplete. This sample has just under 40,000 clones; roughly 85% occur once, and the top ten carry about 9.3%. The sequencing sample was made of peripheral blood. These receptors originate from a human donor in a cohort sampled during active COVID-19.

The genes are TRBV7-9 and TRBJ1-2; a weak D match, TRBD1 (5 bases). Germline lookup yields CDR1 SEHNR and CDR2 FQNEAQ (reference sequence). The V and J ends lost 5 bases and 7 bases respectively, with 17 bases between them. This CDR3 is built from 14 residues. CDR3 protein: CASSLDRIDPGYTF. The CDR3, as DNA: TGTGCCAGCAGCCTCGACAGAATTGATCCTGGCTACACCTTC.

The DNA of the CDR3 is TGTGCCAGAAGCCCGCCTAGCGGGAGGGAGGAGCAGTACTTC. This codes for CARSPPSGREEQYF. The chain recombines TRBV5-3 with TRBJ2-7; TRBD2 matches at 12 bases. TRBV5-3 is designated an ORF whose function remains uncertain. After removal of 4 bases from V and 7 bases from J, the junction contained 6 bases not matched to a gene. The CDR3 loop spans 14 amino acids.

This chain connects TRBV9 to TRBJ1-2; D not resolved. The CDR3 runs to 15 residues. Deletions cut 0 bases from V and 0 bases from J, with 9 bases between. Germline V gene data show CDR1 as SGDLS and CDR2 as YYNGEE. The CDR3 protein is CASSVATAANYGYTF. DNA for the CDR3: TGTGCCAGCAGCGTAGCGACTGCAGCTAACTATGGCTACACCTTC.

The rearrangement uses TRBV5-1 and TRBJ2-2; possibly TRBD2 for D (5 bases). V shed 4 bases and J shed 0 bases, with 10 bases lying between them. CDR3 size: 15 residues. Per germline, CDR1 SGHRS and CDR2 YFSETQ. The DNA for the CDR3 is TGCGCCAGCAGCCCCGGGAACGCGAACACCGGGGAGCTGTTTTTT. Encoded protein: CASSPGNANTGELFF. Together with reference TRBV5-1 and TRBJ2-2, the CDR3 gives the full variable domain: KAGVTQTPRYLIKTRGQQVTLSCSPISGHRSVSWYQQTPGQGLQFLFEYFSETQRNKGNFPGRFSGRQFSNSRSEMNVSTLELGDSALYLCASSPGNANTGELFFGEGSRLTVL.

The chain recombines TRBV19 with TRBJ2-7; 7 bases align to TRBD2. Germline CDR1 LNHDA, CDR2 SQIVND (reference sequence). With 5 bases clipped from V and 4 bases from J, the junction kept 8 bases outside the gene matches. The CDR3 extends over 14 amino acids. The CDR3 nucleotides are TGTGCCAGTAGTGGGGCTAGCGGTACTTACGAGCAGTACTTC. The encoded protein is CASSGASGTYEQYF.

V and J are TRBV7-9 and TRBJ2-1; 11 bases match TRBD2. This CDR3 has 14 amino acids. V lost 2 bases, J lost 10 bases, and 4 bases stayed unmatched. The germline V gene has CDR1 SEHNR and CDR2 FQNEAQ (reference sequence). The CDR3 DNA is TGTGCCAGCAGCTTAACACTAGCGGGGGACGAGCAGTTCTTC. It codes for CASSLTLAGDEQFF.

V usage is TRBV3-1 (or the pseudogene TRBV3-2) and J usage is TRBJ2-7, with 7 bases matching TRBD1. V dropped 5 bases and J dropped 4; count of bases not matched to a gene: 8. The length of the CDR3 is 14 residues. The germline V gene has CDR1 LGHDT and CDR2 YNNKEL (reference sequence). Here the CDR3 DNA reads TGTGCCAGCAGCAACGAAGGGGGCAGGTACGAGCAGTACTTC. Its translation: CASSNEGGRYEQYF.

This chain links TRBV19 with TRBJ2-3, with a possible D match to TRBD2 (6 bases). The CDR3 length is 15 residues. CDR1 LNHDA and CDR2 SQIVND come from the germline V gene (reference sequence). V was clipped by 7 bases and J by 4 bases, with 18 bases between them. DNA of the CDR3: TGTGCCAGTACCGCCGGGGGACTCACGGCAGATACGCAGTATTTT. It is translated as CASTAGGLTADTQYF.

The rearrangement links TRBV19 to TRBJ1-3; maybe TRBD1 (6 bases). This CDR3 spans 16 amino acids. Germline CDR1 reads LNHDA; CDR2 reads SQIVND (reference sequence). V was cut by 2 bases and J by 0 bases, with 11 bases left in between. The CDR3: CASSINTGRSGNTIYF. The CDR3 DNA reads TGTGCCAGTAGTATAAATACAGGGCGCTCTGGAAACACCATATATTTT.

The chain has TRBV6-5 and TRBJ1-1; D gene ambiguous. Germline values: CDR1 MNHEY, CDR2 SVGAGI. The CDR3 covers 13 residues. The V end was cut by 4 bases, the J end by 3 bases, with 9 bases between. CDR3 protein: CASSLTEYTEAFF. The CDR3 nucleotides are TGTGCCAGCAGTTTGACTGAATACACTGAAGCTTTCTTT.

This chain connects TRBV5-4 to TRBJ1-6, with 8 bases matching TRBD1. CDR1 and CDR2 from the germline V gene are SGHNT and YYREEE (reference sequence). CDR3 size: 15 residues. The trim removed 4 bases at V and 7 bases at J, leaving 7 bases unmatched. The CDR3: CASSDLDRVNSPLHF. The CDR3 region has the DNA TGTGCCAGCAGCGACCTGGACAGGGTCAATTCACCCCTCCACTTT.

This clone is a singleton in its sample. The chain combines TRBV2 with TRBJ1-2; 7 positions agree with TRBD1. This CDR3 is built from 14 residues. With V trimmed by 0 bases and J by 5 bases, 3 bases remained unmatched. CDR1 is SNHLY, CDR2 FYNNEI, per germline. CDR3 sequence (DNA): TGTGCCAGCAGTGAAGCCGGCAGGGGGTATGGCTACACCTTC. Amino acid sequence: CASSEAGRGYGYTF.

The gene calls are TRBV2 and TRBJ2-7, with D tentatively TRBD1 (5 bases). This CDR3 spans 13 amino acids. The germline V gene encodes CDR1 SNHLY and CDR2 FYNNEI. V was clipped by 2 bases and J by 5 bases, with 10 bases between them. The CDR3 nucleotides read TGTGCCAGCAGTGAAAGGCAGGGCCACGAGCAGTACTTC. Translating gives CASSERQGHEQYF.

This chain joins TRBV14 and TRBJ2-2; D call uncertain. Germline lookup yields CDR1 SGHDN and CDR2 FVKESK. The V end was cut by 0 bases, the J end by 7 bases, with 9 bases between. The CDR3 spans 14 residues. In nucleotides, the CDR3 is TGTGCCAGCAGCCAAGACCGAGGCAGCGGGGAGCTGTTTTTT. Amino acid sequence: CASSQDRGSGELFF.

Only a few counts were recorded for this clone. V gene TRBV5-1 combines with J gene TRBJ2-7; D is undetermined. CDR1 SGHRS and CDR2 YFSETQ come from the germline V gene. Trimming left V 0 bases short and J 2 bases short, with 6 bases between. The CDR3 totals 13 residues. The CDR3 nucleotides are TGCGCCAGCAGCTTGGTAACTGCCTACGAGCAGTACTTC. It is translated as CASSLVTAYEQYF. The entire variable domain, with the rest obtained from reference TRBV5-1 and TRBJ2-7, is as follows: KAGVTQTPRYLIKTRGQQVTLSCSPISGHRSVSWYQQTPGQGLQFLFEYFSETQRNKGNFPGRFSGRQFSNSRSEMNVSTLELGDSALYLCASSLVTAYEQYFGPGTRLTVT.

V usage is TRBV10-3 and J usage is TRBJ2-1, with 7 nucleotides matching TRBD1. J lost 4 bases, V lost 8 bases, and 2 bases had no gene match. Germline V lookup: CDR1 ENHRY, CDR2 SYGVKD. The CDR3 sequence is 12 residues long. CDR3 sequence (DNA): TGTGCCATCGGGGACAGATACAATGAGCAGTTCTTC. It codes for CAIGDRYNEQFF.

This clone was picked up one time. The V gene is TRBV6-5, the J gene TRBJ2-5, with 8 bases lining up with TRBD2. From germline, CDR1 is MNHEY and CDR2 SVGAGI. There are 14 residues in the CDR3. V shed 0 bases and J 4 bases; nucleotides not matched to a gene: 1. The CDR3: CASSYSSGRETQYF. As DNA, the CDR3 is TGTGCCAGCAGTTACTCGAGCGGGAGAGAGACCCAGTACTTC.

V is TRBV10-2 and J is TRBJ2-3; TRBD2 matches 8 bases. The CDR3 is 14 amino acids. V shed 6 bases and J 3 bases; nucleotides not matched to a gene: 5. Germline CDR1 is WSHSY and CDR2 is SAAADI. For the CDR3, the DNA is TGCGCCAGCAGGCGGGGACTAGATACAGATACGCAGTATTTT. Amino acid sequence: CASRRGLDTDTQYF.

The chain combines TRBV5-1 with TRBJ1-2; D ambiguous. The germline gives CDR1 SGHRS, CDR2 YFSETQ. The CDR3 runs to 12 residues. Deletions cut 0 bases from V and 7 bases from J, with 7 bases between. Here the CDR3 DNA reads TGCGCCAGCAGCTTGGTGGGCAGTGGCTACACCTTC. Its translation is CASSLVGSGYTF.

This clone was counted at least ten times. As DNA, the CDR3 is TGTGCCAGTAGCTATTCTCGACAGGATGGCTACACCTTC. Its protein is CASSYSRQDGYTF. The V and J genes are TRBV19 and TRBJ1-2; tentative D call: TRBD1 (6 bases). V was trimmed by 6 bases and J by 6 bases, leaving 14 bases between them. CDR1 is LNHDA and CDR2 is SQIVND in the germline V gene (reference sequence). The CDR3 consists of 13 residues.

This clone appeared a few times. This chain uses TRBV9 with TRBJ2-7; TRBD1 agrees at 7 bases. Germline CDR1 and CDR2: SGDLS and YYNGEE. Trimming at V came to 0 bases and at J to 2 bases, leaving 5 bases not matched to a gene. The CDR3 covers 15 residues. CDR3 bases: TGTGCCAGCAGCGTAGACGGACAGGTTGCCTACGAGCAGTACTTC. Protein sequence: CASSVDGQVAYEQYF.

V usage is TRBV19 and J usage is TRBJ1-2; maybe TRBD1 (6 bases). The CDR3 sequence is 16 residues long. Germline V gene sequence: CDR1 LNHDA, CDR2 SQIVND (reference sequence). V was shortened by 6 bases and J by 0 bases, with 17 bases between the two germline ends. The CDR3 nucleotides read TGTGCCAGTAGGAACCGAGATGGGACACCTAACTATGGCTACACCTTC. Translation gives CASRNRDGTPNYGYTF.

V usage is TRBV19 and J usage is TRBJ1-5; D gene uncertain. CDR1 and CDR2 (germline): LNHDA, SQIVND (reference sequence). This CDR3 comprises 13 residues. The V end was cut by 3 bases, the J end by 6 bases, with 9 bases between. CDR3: CASSIREAQPQHF. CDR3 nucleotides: TGTGCCAGTAGTATTCGGGAGGCTCAGCCCCAGCATTTT.

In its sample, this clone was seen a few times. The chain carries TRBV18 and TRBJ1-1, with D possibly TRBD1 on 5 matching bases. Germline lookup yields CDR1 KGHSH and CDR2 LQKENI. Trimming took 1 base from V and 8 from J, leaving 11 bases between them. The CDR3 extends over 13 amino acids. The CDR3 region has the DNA TGTGCCAGCTCACCACGTCCGGGGGACGAAGCTTTCTTT. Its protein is CASSPRPGDEAFF.

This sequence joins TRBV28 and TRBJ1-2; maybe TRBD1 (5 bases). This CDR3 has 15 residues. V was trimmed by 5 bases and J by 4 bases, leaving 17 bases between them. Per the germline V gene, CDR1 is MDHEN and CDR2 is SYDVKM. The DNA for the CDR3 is TGTGCCAGCAGTGGCATGAGCAGGGAAGGCTATGGCTACACCTTC. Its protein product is CASSGMSREGYGYTF.

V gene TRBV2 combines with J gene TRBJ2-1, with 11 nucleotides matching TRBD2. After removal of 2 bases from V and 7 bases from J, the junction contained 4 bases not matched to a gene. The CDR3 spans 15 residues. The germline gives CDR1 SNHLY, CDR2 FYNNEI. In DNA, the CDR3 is TGTGCCAGCAGTGAAACTAGCGGGAGTTGGAATGAGCAGTTCTTC. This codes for CASSETSGSWNEQFF.

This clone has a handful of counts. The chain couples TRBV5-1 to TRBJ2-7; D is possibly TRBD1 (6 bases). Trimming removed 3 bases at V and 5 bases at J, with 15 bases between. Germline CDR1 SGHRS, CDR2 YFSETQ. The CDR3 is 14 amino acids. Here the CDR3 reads CASSSTGILNEQYF. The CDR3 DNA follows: TGCGCCAGCAGCTCAACAGGGATTTTGAACGAGCAGTACTTC.

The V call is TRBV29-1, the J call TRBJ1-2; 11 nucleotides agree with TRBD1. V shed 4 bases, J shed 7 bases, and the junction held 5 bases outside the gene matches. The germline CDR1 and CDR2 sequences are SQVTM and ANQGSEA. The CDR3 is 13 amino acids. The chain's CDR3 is CSVGRTGGFGYTF. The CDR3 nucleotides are TGCAGCGTTGGAAGGACAGGGGGCTTTGGCTACACCTTC.

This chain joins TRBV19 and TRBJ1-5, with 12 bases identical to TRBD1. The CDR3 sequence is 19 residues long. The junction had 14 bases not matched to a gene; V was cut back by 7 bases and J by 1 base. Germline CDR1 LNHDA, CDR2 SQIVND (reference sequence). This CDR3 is CASIGGGTGGIWSNQPQHF. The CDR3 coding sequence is TGTGCCAGTATCGGGGGAGGGACAGGGGGCATCTGGAGCAATCAGCCCCAGCATTTT.